This TCR beta chain was captured by sequencing in a study of T-cell memory formation after mild COVID-19. Using its own MiXCR run on the 5' RACE reads, TCRdb lists one record per CDR3 protein. The sample shows 200,000 to 250,000 distinct CDR3 sequences, around 17% of them seen only once. The germline V gene has CDR1 DFQATT and CDR2 SNEGSKA (reference sequence). This CDR3 contains 14 residues. Trimming cost V 5 bases and J 0 bases, with 10 bases left between them. This clonotype has only a few counts. V is TRBV20-1 and J is TRBJ1-4, with D tentatively TRBD1 (6 bases). Specimen: PBMCs or a T cell subset sorted from them (not recorded which). The sequence was obtained from a man aged 18 to 29 who had mild COVID-19 (a few samples of this study predate the infection). Cell type and time point are not known. CDR3 coding DNA: TGCAGTGCTGGGCGGACAGCAACTAATGAAAAACTGTTTTTT. Its protein is CSAGRTATNEKLFF.